The rows below give T cell receptor beta chains drawn from one sample of a study of T cell clones after liver transplantation. Libraries were prepared by immunoSEQ multiplex PCR; TCRdb keeps only in-frame clonotypes and omits some of them. The table shows roughly 56,000 clones, with roughly 71% occurring only once. This specimen consisted of CD4+ T cells from blood, obtained about 56 months after liver transplant. The receptor set was obtained from a human patient who received a liver transplant. Certain T cells may be donor cells from the graft. CDR3s include the opening cysteine and the closing phenylalanine or tryptophan. D genes are given only for firm matches. Rows may omit the clone size; those that give it use once, few, many or a size class.

>TRBD1|NA|TRBV7-6|TRBJ2-7
TGTGCCAGCAGCCAAGGACAGGGGTCGATCTACGAGCAGTACTTC
CASSQGQGSIYEQYF
>NA|NA|TRBV30|TRBJ1-2
TGTGCCTGGGCCCCCAGCTATGGCTACACCTTC
CAWAPSYGYTF
>NA|NA|TRBV19|TRBJ1-1
TGTGCCAGTAGTCCCCTGGAAAGGGGAAGAAACACTGAAGCTTTCTTT
CASSPLERGRNTEAFF
>NA|NA|TRBV5-5|TRBJ2-7
TGTGCCAGCAGCCCAACTATAGGGGGGGCTAGGGGCTACGAGCAGTACTTC
CASSPTIGGARGYEQYF
>NA|NA|TRBV28|TRBJ2-5
TGTGCCACCTACGACCCAGGACAGCTCCAAGAGACCCAGTACTTC
CATYDPGQLQETQYF
>NA|NA|TRBV5-1|TRBJ1-3
TGCGCCAGCAGCTTGGTATCTCGCCGAAACACCATATATTTT
CASSLVSRRNTIYF
>NA|few|TRBV7-9|TRBJ2-3
TGTGCCAGCAGCCGGGACCTTCTCACAGATACGCAGTATTTT
CASSRDLLTDTQYF
>NA|NA|TRBV2|TRBJ1-5
TGTGCCAGCAGTGACCGGGGACGGGCCGATCAGCCCCAGCATTTT
CASSDRGRADQPQHF
>NA|many|TRBV15|TRBJ1-3
TGTGCCACCAGCAGAGATAGAAACACCATATATTTT
CATSRDRNTIYF
>NA|NA|TRBV7-6|TRBJ2-2
TGTGCCAGCAGTCGACAGCGCACCGGGGAGCTGTTTTTT
CASSRQRTGELFF
>NA|NA|TRBV28|TRBJ1-6
TGTGCCAGCAGTTCGCAGGGTAGCGGGATTTCACCCCTCCACTTT
CASSSQGSGISPLHF
>TRBD2|NA|TRBV4-2|TRBJ2-1
TGTGCCAGCAGCTCAAGCGGGGGGTCCTACAATGAGCAGTTCTTC
CASSSSGGSYNEQFF
>TRBD2|few|TRBV6-5|TRBJ2-3
TGTGCCAGCAGTACCCCGGGACTAGCATCAGATACGCAGTATTTT
CASSTPGLASDTQYF
>TRBD1|few|TRBV11-2|TRBJ2-7
TGTGCCAGCAGCTTAGTGGGACAGGGTGCTGTTGAGCAGTACTTC
CASSLVGQGAVEQYF
>NA|NA|TRBV13|TRBJ2-5
TGTGCCAGCAGCAACCAAGAGACCCAGTACTTC
CASSNQETQYF
>NA|NA|TRBV7-9|TRBJ2-3
TGTGCCAGCAGCTTGTTCGGCACAGATACGCAGTATTTT
CASSLFGTDTQYF
>NA|NA|TRBV6-6|TRBJ2-7
TGTGCCAGCAGTTACTCGACCGGGGGTAATAACGAGCAGTACTTC
CASSYSTGGNNEQYF
>NA|NA|TRBV7-2|TRBJ2-3
TGTGCCAGCAGCTTAGAGTCGAAGAGCACAGATACGCAGTATTTT
CASSLESKSTDTQYF
>NA|NA|TRBV7-9|TRBJ1-5
TGTGCCAGCAGCCCGTATAATGCTGATCAGCCCCAGCATTTT
CASSPYNADQPQHF
>NA|NA|TRBV6-1|TRBJ1-2
TGTGCCAGCAGTGCCGGCCCGGGCCCTTATGGCTACACCTTC
CASSAGPGPYGYTF
>TRBD1|NA|TRBV11-2|TRBJ1-3
TGTGCCAGCAGCTTAGGAGGGGGCGGAAACACCATATATTTT
CASSLGGGGNTIYF
>NA|NA|TRBV19|TRBJ2-7
TGTGCCTGCCGTGTGAGCCCTAGCTCCTACGAGCAGTACTTC
CACRVSPSSYEQYF
>NA|NA|TRBV5-4|TRBJ2-7
TGTGCCAGCAGCCCCGGAGGGACGCGGCACGAGCAGTACTTC
CASSPGGTRHEQYF
>TRBD1|few|TRBV6-1|TRBJ1-1
TGTGCCAGCAGTGGAACCGGGACAGGGTACACTGAAGCTTTCTTT
CASSGTGTGYTEAFF
>NA|NA|TRBV12-5|TRBJ1-3
TGTGCTACCGATGGAGGGAGTGGATCTGGAAACACCATATATTTT
CATDGGSGSGNTIYF
>TRBD1|once|TRBV9|TRBJ1-2
TGTGCCAGCAGCGTTGATCCGGGACAGGGGGGATATGGCTACACCTTC
CASSVDPGQGGYGYTF
>NA|NA|TRBV6-5|TRBJ1-2
TGTGCCAGCAGTAATTACGGGGGGTCGAGCTACACCTTC
CASSNYGGSSYTF
>TRBD1|NA|TRBV2|TRBJ1-1
TGTGCCAGCAGGAAAGACAGGGCGGACACTGAAGCTTTCTTT
CASRKDRADTEAFF
>NA|NA|TRBV5-6|TRBJ2-3
TGTGCCAGCAGCCGCACAGATACGCAGTATTTT
CASSRTDTQYF
>NA|NA|TRBV4-2|TRBJ2-1
TGTGCCAGCAGCCAAGGAAGGACTGACGGCCACAATGAGCAGTTCTTC
CASSQGRTDGHNEQFF
>NA|few|TRBV12-5|TRBJ2-2
TGTGCTAGTGGTTTGCAGGGTCAGGGCGGGGAGCTGTTTTTT
CASGLQGQGGELFF
>TRBD2|few|TRBV9|TRBJ2-7
TGTGCCAGCAGCCCGAGATGGGAGGGTAGCGAGCAGTACTTC
CASSPRWEGSEQYF
>TRBD2|NA|TRBV7-9|TRBJ2-7
TGTGCCAGCAGCTTTTGGACTAGCGGGACCAAATTGAACGAGCAGTACTTC
CASSFWTSGTKLNEQYF
>TRBD1|NA|TRBV2|TRBJ1-1
TGTGCCAGCCAGGGGGTAAGAGACACTGAAGCTTTCTTT
CASQGVRDTEAFF
>TRBD1|NA|TRBV18|TRBJ2-7
TGTGCCAGCTCACTAGGGACAGGGGCGGACGAGCAGTACTTC
CASSLGTGADEQYF
>NA|once|TRBV5-4|TRBJ2-3
TGTGCCAGCAGCTCTTACGGGACAGATACGCAGTATTTT
CASSSYGTDTQYF
>NA|NA|TRBV7-2|TRBJ1-2
TGTGCCAGCAATATACAGGTTGCTAACTATGGCTACACCTTC
CASNIQVANYGYTF
>NA|NA|TRBV4-1|TRBJ2-7
TGCGCCAGCAGCCAAGATTCGGGGGCCTACGAGCAGTACTTC
CASSQDSGAYEQYF
>TRBD1|few|TRBV6-1|TRBJ2-1
TGTGCCAGCAGACCCACCACAGGGGGCGCGACGGGACAGTTCTTC
CASRPTTGGATGQFF
>NA|NA|TRBV10-1|TRBJ2-7
TGCGCCAGCAGTGAAGCATGTGACAGACGCAAGGAGCAGTACTTC
CASSEACDRRKEQYF
>NA|NA|TRBV5-6|TRBJ1-2
TGTGCCAGCAGCTTGGGAATCACCGTCTGGGGGTATGGCTACACCTTC
CASSLGITVWGYGYTF
>TRBD2|NA|TRBV19|TRBJ2-1
TGTGCCAGTAGTATCCTACTAGCGGGGTATGAGCAGTTCTTC
CASSILLAGYEQFF
>TRBD1|NA|TRBV10-3|TRBJ1-2
TGTGCCATCAGTGAAACCGGGACAGCCCTTTTAAGCTATGGCTACACCTTC
CAISETGTALLSYGYTF
>NA|NA|TRBV15|TRBJ2-2
TGTGCCACCAGCGGCCCCACCCTGACCTCCGGGGAGCTGTTTTTT
CATSGPTLTSGELFF
>NA|NA|TRBV7-9|TRBJ2-2
TGTGCCAGCAGCCTTCAATCCACTAGTACCGGGGAGCTGTTTTTT
CASSLQSTSTGELFF
>NA|few|TRBV6-6|TRBJ1-5
TGTGCCATCTCGCGGGGTTTGTCTCAGCCCCAGCATTTT
CAISRGLSQPQHF
>NA|NA|TRBV27|TRBJ1-6
TGTGCCAGCAGCCCGAATAATTCACCCCTCCACTTT
CASSPNNSPLHF
>NA|NA|TRBV11-2|TRBJ2-2
TGTGCCAGCGTGACCGGCACCGGGGAGCTGTTTTTT
CASVTGTGELFF
>TRBD1|medium-sized|TRBV6-6|TRBJ2-1
TGTGCCAGCATTAGGGACAGGGTAGGGAATGAGCAGTTCTTC
CASIRDRVGNEQFF
>TRBD2|NA|TRBV7-2|TRBJ2-3
TGTGCCAGCAGCCTCCGACTAGCGGGGGGTCATACGCAGTATTTT
CASSLRLAGGHTQYF
>NA|NA|TRBV29-1|TRBJ1-1
TGCAGCGTTGAAGATCGCTGGGAAGCTTTCTTT
CSVEDRWEAFF
>NA|NA|TRBV7-9|TRBJ1-2
TGTGCCAGCAGCCCCCATGTCGAAATCTATGGCTACACCTTC
CASSPHVEIYGYTF
>TRBD2|NA|TRBV6-1|TRBJ2-3
TGTGCCAGCAGTGAGGGCGGGGGGGTGGCAGATACGCAGTATTTT
CASSEGGGVADTQYF